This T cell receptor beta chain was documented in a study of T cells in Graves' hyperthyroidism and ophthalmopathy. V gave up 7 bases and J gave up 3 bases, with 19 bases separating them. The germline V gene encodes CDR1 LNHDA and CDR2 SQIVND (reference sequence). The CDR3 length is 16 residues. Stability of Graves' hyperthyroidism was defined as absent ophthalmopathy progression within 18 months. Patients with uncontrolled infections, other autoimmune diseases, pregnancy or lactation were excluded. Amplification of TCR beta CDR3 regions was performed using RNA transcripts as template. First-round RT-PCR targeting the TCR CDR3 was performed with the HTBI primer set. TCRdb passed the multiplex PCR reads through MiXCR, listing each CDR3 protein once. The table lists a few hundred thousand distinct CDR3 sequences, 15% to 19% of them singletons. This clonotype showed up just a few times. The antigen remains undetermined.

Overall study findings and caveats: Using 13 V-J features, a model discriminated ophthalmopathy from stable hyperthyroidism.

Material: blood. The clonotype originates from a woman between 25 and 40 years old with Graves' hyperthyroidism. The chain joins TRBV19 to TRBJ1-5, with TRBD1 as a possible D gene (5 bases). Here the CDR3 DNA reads TGTGCCAGTACGGACGTGGGGCAGCAATTCAATCAGCCCCAGCATTTT. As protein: CASTDVGQQFNQPQHF.